This T cell receptor beta chain was sequenced for a study of technical replicates of blood from a few donors. The table came from immunoSEQ multiplex PCR; TCRdb's copy has only in-frame clones and leaves some out. The sample records fewer than 90,000 clones, around 94% being singletons. Germline lookup yields CDR1 LGHNA and CDR2 YNFKEQ. Trimming at V came to 4 bases and at J to 0 bases, leaving 13 bases not matched to a gene. The CDR3 extends over 19 amino acids. The gene calls are TRBV4-2 and TRBJ1-4, with 8 nucleotides matching TRBD1. The sequence was collected from a human donor in good health. The sample was T cells isolated from PBMCs. Written as DNA, the CDR3 is TGTGCCAGCAGCCCCCTGCAGGGGACAGGTATTTCAACTAATGAAAAACTGTTTTTT. It translates to CASSPLQGTGISTNEKLFF.